This T cell receptor (beta chain) stems from a study of OX40 agonist ivuxolimab in advanced cancers. Background on the study: Participants averaged around 60 years of age (range about 23 to 80) and were 75% to 90% male.

The method was immunoSEQ multiplex PCR; TCRdb's version includes in-frame clones alone and lacks a portion of them. This sample carries roughly 80,000 clones, 80% to 90% of them seen once, and the ten largest clones take 1.5% to 2%. The germline gives CDR1 KGHSH, CDR2 LQKENI. The CDR3 sequence is 14 residues long. Trimming shortened V by 0 bases and J by 5 bases, and 10 bases separated the two germline ends. Note on this clone: Antigen unknown.

Study-wide results and limits: Clonal expansion from baseline to week 6 occurred in both CD4+ and CD8+ T cells. Partial responders at 0.1-3.0 mg/kg showed near-lowest clonal expansion.

The chain recombines TRBV18 with TRBJ2-5; tentatively, D is TRBD1 or TRBD2 (6 bases each). The sample was CD4+ or CD8+ T cells sorted from blood, taken in a trial of the OX40 agonist ivuxolimab. The clonotype comes from an adult with an advanced solid tumor such as melanoma, head and neck, liver or kidney cancer. DNA of the CDR3: TGTGCCAGCTCACCACCCGGGGGCGTTGAGACCCAGTACTTC. The encoded protein is CASSPPGGVETQYF.